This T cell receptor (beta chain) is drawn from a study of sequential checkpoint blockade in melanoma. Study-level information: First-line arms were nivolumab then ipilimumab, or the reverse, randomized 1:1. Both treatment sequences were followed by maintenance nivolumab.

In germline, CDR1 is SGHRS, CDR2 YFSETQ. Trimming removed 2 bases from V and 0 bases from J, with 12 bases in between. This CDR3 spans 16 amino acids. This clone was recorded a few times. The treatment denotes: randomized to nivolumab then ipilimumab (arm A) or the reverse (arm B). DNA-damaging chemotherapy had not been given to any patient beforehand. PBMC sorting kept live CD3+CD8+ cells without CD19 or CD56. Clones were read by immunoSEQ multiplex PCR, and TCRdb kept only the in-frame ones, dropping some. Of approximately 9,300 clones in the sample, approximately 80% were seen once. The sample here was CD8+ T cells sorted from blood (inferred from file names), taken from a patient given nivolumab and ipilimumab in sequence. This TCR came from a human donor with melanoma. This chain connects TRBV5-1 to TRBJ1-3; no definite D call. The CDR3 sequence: CASSFWPGSSGNTIYF. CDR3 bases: TGCGCCAGCAGCTTCTGGCCCGGGAGCTCTGGAAACACCATATATTTT.